Presented here are 11 T cell receptor beta chains from one specimen sequenced in a study of beta chain features in type 1 diabetes. General study results and limits: All four CD4+ subsets from Type 1 diabetes patients carried moderately but significantly shorter TCRB CDR3s.

What these receptors recognize is not known. Since all of the isolated RNA was reverse transcribed, expressed TCRB transcripts were what got sequenced. Sequencing was performed with immunoSEQ multiplex PCR; in TCRdb, only in-frame clones are kept and a portion is missing. The data show 350,000 to 450,000 clones, with over 10% seen just once and around 0.01% held by the top ten. The sequenced sample consisted of naive CD4+ T cells from blood. The receptors shown here come from a woman in her late teens or twenties with type 1 diabetes.

V is TRBV29-1 and J is TRBJ2-3; TRBD1 matches at 8 bases. The V gene end was trimmed by 6 bases and the J gene end by 5 bases; junction bases not matched to a gene: 7. This CDR3 comprises 13 residues. In germline, CDR1 is SQVTM, CDR2 ANQGSEA. The CDR3 nucleotides are TGCAGCGTGACCCAGGGGGCCGGAGATACGCAGTATTTT. As protein: CSVTQGAGDTQYF.

The CDR3 reads CASSLKGADYGYTF. Written as DNA, the CDR3 is TGTGCCAGCAGCTTAAAGGGGGCGGACTATGGCTACACCTTC. The chain couples TRBV7-9 to TRBJ1-2, with 7 bases matching TRBD1. CDR3 length equals 14 residues. Losses at the gene ends were 2 bases for V and 3 bases for J; bases not matched to a gene: 3. CDR1 is SEHNR and CDR2 is FQNEAQ in the germline V gene (reference sequence).

V and J are TRBV7-2 and TRBJ2-5; possible D gene TRBD2, 6 bases. The CDR3 is 16 residues long. Trimming stripped 5 bases from V and 4 bases from J, with 20 bases between. CDR1 is SGHTA, CDR2 FQGNSA, per germline. The CDR3 spells CASSPLAARSGETQYF. Written as DNA, the CDR3 is TGTGCCAGCAGCCCTTTAGCGGCTAGGTCGGGAGAGACCCAGTACTTC.

The chain carries TRBV7-2 and TRBJ2-1; 13 positions match TRBD2. This CDR3 region has 16 residues. Looked up from germline, CDR1 is SGHTA and CDR2 is FQGNSA. V lost 5 bases to trimming and J lost 9 bases; unmatched junction nucleotides: 10. The CDR3 is CASSKGGTSGKIEQFF. The DNA for the CDR3 is TGTGCCAGCAGCAAAGGGGGGACTAGCGGGAAGATTGAGCAGTTCTTC.

The rearrangement joins TRBV10-1 to TRBJ2-2; the match to TRBD1 covers 10 bases. Per germline, CDR1 WNHNN and CDR2 SYGVQD (reference sequence). This CDR3 contains 13 residues. V shed 10 bases and J 4 bases; nucleotides not matched to a gene: 3. The CDR3 DNA follows: TGCGCCACCGGGACAGGGGTCACCGGGGAGCTGTTTTTT. It encodes CATGTGVTGELFF.

The chain combines TRBV6-5 with TRBJ2-5, with D possibly TRBD2 on 5 matching bases. Germline CDR1 and CDR2: MNHEY and SVGAGI. The V and J ends lost 5 bases and 5 bases respectively, with 15 bases between them. This CDR3 has 14 amino acids. The DNA of the CDR3 is TGTGCCAGCAGTAAAGAGGGTCGGTGGGAGACCCAGTACTTC. Translating it yields CASSKEGRWETQYF.

The chain uses TRBV30 and TRBJ1-1; the D is unclear. V lost 4 bases to trimming and J lost 0 bases, with 12 bases between them. Germline CDR1 and CDR2: GTSNPN and SVGIG (reference sequence). The CDR3 sequence is 14 residues long. The CDR3 protein is CAWNERVMNTEAFF. CDR3 in DNA: TGTGCCTGGAATGAGCGGGTTATGAACACTGAAGCTTTCTTT.

The chain uses TRBV4-3 and TRBJ2-5; D is possibly TRBD1 (5 bases). The V and J ends lost 0 bases and 7 bases respectively, with 12 bases between them. There are 14 residues in the CDR3. Germline V CDR1 and CDR2: LGHNA, YSLEER. This CDR3 is CASSQDHLTGTQYF. The CDR3, as DNA: TGCGCCAGCAGCCAAGATCATTTAACAGGGACCCAGTACTTC.

The rearrangement links TRBV27 to TRBJ2-2; 9 positions agree with TRBD2. Germline CDR1 MNHEY, CDR2 SMNVEV (reference sequence). The CDR3 contains 15 residues. V was clipped by 7 bases and J by 5 bases; unmatched bases: 8. The CDR3 DNA follows: TGTGCCAGCACCCCTGTGGCGGGAGGGACCGGGGAGCTGTTTTTT. This translates into CASTPVAGGTGELFF.

The sample holds a few counts of this clone. The chain employs TRBV2 and TRBJ1-5, with D perhaps TRBD1 (6 bases). V lost 5 bases to trimming and J lost 10 bases, with 18 bases between them. CDR3 size: 14 residues. CDR1 and CDR2 from the germline V gene are SNHLY and FYNNEI. Here the CDR3 reads CASSPGTPREPQHF. The CDR3 nucleotides are TGTGCCAGCAGTCCCGGGACACCCAGGGAACCCCAGCATTTT.

The CDR3 region is CAWSLGTSGVNEQFF. The CDR3 DNA follows: TGTGCCTGGAGCCTAGGGACTAGCGGGGTCAATGAGCAGTTCTTC. The chain couples TRBV30 to TRBJ2-1, with 13 positions matching TRBD2. CDR1 is GTSNPN, CDR2 SVGIG, per germline (reference sequence). The V segment lost 3 bases and the J segment 6 bases; nucleotides outside the gene matches: 5. The CDR3 extends over 15 amino acids.